The entry below gives a single TCR beta chain sequence along with its context. As yet, its antigen is unknown. Healthy bone marrow donors formed the donor group. This sample was included in a study of cytomegalovirus exposure and HLA in healthy donors. Primers included in the PCR were 60 Vbeta and 13 Jbeta primers. The protocol was immunoSEQ multiplex PCR, while the TCRdb copy is restricted to in-frame clones and leaves out a portion. The sample shows over 150,000 clones, roughly 80% of them seen only once. Study-level findings and limits: One later analysis reportedly identified an Asian-associated ancestry cluster that showed fewer N-insertions than the approximately 700-donor mean. Productive status was seen about 87% or about 30% of the time for most TCR beta V segments in an earlier analysis.

Material for sequencing was PBMCs. This receptor was obtained from a woman between 40 and 55 years old in good health and CMV-seronegative.

The CDR3 nucleotides are TGTGCCAGCAGTGAGGGGGACTATTCCTACGAGCAGTACTTC. Translation: CASSEGDYSYEQYF. This chain links TRBV2 with TRBJ2-7, with TRBD2 matching over 7 bases. Germline V gives CDR1 SNHLY, CDR2 FYNNEI. There are 14 residues in the CDR3. The V segment lost 3 bases and the J segment 1 base; nucleotides outside the gene matches: 3. The full variable domain, with the rest looked up from reference TRBV2 and TRBJ2-7, is EPEVTQTPSHQVTQMGQEVILRCVPISNHLYFYWYRQILGQKVEFLVSFYNNEISEKSEIFDDQFSVERPDGSNFTLKIRSTKLEDSAMYFCASSEGDYSYEQYFGPGTRLTVT.